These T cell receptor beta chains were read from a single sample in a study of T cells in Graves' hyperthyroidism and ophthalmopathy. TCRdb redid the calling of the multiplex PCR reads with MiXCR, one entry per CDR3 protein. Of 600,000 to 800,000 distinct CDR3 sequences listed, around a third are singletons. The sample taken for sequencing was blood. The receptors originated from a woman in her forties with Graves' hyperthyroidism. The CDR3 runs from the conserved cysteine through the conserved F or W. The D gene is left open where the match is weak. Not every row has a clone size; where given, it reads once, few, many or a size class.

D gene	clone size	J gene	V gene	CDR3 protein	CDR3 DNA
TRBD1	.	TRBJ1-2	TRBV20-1	CSDTDRSDQDGYTF	TGCAGTGACACGGACAGGTCGGATCAGGATGGCTACACCTTC
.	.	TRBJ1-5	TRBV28	CASSLHRPSNQPQHF	TGTGCCAGCAGTTTACACAGACCTAGCAATCAGCCCCAGCATTTT
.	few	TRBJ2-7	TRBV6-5	CASSYGSSSYEQYF	TGTGCCAGCAGTTACGGTAGCAGCTCCTACGAGCAGTACTTC
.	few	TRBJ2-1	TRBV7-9	CASSPGRGAEDEQFF	TGTGCCAGCAGCCCGGGCCGGGGGGCCGAGGATGAGCAGTTCTTC
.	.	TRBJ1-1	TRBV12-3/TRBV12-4	CASSHSVGANTEASF	TGTGCCAGCAGCCACTCGGTGGGGGCAAACACTGAAGCTTCCTTT
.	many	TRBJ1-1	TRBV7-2	CASSEGRANTEAFF	TGTGCCAGCAGCGAGGGACGGGCGAACACTGAAGCTTTCTTT
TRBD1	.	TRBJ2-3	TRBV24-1	CATGQGTNTDTQYF	TGTGCCACGGGACAGGGGACTAACACAGATACGCAGTATTTT
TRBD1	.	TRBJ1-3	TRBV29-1	CSGLQGAAGNTIYF	TGCAGCGGCCTACAGGGGGCCGCTGGAAACACCATATATTTT
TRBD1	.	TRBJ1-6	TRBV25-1	CASREAGTANSPLHF	TGTGCCAGCAGAGAAGCCGGGACAGCTAATTCACCCCTCCACTTT
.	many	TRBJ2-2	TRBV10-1	CASSESVNTGELFF	TGCGCCAGCAGTGAGTCTGTGAACACCGGGGAGCTGTTTTTT
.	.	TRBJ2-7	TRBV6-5	CASSYGKPFHSYEQYF	TGTGCCAGCAGTTATGGGAAACCCTTCCACTCCTACGAGCAGTACTTC
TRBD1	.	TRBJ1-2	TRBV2	CARDLGRGDGYTF	TGTGCTAGAGATTTGGGCAGGGGGGATGGCTACACCTTC
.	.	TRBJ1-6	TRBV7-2	CASSLDPGSNQPLHF	TGTGCCAGCAGCTTAGACCCGGGCTCCAATCAGCCCCTCCACTTT
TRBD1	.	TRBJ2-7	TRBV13	CASSLRQGPSYEQYF	TGTGCCAGCAGCTTGCGACAGGGGCCCTCCTACGAGCAGTACTTC
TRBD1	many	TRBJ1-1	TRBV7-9	CASSPTGGPEAFF	TGTGCCAGCAGCCCGACAGGGGGGCCTGAAGCTTTCTTT
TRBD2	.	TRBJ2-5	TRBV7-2	CASSLYTTSGGKETQYF	TGTGCCAGCAGCTTATATACGACTAGCGGGGGGAAAGAGACCCAGTACTTC
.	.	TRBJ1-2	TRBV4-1	CASSQDPGAAPGYTF	TGCGCCAGCAGCCAAGATCCGGGGGCGGCGCCGGGCTACACCTTC
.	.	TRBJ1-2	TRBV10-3	CAITTTGLRDGYTF	TGTGCCATCACGACTACAGGGCTTCGGGATGGCTACACCTTC
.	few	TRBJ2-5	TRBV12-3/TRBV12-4	CASSERTFPETQYF	TGTGCCAGCAGTGAAAGAACATTTCCAGAGACCCAGTACTTC
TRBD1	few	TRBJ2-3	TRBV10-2	CASRAGGGTDTQYF	TGCGCCAGCAGGGCAGGGGGCGGCACAGATACGCAGTATTTT
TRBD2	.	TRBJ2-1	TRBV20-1	CSARVTSGGYNEQFF	TGCAGTGCTAGAGTGACTAGCGGGGGATACAATGAGCAGTTCTTC
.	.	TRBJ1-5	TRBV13	CASSSKTSNQPQHF	TGTGCCAGCAGCTCAAAAACCAGCAATCAGCCCCAGCATTTT
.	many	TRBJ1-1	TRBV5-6	CASSPAWSSTEAFF	TGTGCCAGCAGCCCCGCCTGGAGTAGCACTGAAGCTTTCTTT
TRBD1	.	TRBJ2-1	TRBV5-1	CASRDRGLTNEQFF	TGCGCCAGCAGAGACAGGGGGTTGACCAATGAGCAGTTCTTC
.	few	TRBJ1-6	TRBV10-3	CASSLDPGSSYNSPLHF	TGTGCCAGCAGCCTCGATCCAGGGAGCTCCTATAATTCACCCCTCCACTTT
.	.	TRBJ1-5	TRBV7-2	CASSPQRGTYQPQHF	TGTGCCAGCAGCCCTCAAAGGGGGACCTATCAGCCCCAGCATTTT
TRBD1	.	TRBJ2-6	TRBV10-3	CAISGGTGGFSGANVLTF	TGTGCCATCAGTGGGGGGACAGGGGGATTCTCTGGGGCCAACGTCCTGACTTTC
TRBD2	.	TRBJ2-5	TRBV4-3	CASSQDWWEGLETQYF	TGCGCCAGCAGCCAAGATTGGTGGGAGGGCCTGGAGACCCAGTACTTC
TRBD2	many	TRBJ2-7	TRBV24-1	CATSDLVGLASRDHYEQYF	TGTGCCACCAGTGATTTGGTTGGACTAGCTTCTCGGGATCACTACGAGCAGTACTTC